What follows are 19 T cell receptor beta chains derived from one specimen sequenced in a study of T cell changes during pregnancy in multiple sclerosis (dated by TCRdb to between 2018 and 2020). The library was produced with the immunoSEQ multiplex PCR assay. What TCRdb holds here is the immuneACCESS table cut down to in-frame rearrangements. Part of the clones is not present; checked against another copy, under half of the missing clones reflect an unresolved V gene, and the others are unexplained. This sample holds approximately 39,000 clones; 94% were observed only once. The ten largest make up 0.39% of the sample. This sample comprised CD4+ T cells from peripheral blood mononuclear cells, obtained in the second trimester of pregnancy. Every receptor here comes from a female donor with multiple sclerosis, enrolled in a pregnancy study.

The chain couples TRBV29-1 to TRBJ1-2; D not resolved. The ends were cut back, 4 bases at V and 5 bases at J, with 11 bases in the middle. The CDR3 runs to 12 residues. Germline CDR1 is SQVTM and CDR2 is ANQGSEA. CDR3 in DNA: TGCAGCGTTGCCCTTTCTCTGTATGGCTACACCTTC. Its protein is CSVALSLYGYTF.

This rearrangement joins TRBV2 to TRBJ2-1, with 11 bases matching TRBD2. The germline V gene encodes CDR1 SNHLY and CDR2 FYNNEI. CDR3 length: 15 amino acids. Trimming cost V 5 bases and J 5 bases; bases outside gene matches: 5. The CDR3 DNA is TGTGCCAGCAGTTTGACTAGCGGGACGAACAATGAGCAGTTCTTC. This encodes CASSLTSGTNNEQFF.

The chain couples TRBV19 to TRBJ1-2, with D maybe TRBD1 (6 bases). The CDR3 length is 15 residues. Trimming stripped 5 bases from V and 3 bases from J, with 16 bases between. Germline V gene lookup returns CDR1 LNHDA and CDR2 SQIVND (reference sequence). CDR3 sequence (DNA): TGTGCCAGTAGTTCACCCAGGGGATGGGACTATGGCTACACCTTC. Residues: CASSSPRGWDYGYTF. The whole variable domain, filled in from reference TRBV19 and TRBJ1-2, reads DGGITQSPKYLFRKEGQNVTLSCEQNLNHDAMYWYRQDPGQGLRLIYYSQIVNDFQKGDIAEGYSVSREKKESFPLTVTSAQKNPTAFYLCASSSPRGWDYGYTFGSGTRLTVV.

In DNA form, the CDR3 reads TGTGCCTGGAGTGATCTTGCGAGGGCTAATGAAAAACTGTTTTTT. Translated: CAWSDLARANEKLFF. This sequence joins TRBV30 and TRBJ1-4, with D unresolved. The CDR3 extends over 15 amino acids. Germline V gives CDR1 GTSNPN, CDR2 SVGIG (reference sequence). V shed 1 base and J shed 3 bases, with 12 bases lying between them.

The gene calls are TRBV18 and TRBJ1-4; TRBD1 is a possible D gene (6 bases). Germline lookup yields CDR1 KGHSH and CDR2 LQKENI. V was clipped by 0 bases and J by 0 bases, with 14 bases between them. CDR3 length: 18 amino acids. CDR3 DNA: TGTGCCAGCTCACCACCCACCCGGCCAGGGGCAACTAATGAAAAACTGTTTTTT. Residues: CASSPPTRPGATNEKLFF.

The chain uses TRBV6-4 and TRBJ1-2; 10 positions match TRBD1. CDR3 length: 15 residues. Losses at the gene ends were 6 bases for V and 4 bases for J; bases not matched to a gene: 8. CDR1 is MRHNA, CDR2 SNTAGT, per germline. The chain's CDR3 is CASSPGQGGFYGYTF. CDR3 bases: TGTGCCAGCAGCCCTGGACAGGGGGGATTCTATGGCTACACCTTC.

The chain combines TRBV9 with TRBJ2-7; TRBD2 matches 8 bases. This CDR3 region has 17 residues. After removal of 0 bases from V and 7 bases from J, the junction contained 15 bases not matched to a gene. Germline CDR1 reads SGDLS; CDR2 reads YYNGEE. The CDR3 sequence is CASSVDRAGGTLREQYF. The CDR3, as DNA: TGTGCCAGCAGCGTAGATCGGGCGGGGGGCACCTTGAGGGAGCAGTACTTC.

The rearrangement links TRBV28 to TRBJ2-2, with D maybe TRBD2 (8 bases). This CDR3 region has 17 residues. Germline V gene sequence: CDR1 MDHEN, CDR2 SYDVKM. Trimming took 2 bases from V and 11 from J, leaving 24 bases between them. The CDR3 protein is CASSLRAGGLGISELFF. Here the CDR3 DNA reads TGTGCCAGCAGTTTAAGGGCAGGGGGACTAGGAATAAGTGAGCTGTTTTTT.

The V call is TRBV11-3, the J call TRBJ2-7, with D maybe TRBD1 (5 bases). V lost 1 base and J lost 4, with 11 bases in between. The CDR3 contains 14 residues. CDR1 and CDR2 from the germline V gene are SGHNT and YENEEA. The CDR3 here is CASSLVGADYEQYF. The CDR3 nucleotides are TGTGCCAGCAGCTTAGTAGGGGCGGATTACGAGCAGTACTTC.

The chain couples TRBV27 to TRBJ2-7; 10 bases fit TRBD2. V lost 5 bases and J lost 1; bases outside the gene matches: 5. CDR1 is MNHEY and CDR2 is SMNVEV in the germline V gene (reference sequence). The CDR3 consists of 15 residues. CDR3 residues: CASSPSTSGSYEQYF. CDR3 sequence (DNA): TGTGCCAGCAGTCCCTCGACTAGCGGGTCCTACGAGCAGTACTTC.

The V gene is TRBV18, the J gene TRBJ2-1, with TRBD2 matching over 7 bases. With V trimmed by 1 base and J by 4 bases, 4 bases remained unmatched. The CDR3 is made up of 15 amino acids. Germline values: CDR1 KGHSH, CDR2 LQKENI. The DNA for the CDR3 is TGTGCCAGCTCACCACTCCGCGGGGGTTACAATGAGCAGTTCTTC. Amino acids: CASSPLRGGYNEQFF.

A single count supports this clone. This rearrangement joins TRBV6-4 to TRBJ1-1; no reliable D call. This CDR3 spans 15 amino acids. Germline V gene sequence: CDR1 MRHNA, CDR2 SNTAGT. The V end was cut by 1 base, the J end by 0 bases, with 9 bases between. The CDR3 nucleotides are TGTGCCAGCAGTGACTGGGAGAGAGTGAACACTGAAGCTTTCTTT. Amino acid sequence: CASSDWERVNTEAFF.

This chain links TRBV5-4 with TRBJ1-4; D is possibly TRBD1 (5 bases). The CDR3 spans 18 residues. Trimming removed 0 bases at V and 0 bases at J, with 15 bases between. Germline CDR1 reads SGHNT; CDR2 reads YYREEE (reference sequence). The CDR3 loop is CASSLGGNTVTTNEKLFF. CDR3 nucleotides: TGTGCCAGCAGCTTGGGGGGCAACACAGTAACAACTAATGAAAAACTGTTTTTT.

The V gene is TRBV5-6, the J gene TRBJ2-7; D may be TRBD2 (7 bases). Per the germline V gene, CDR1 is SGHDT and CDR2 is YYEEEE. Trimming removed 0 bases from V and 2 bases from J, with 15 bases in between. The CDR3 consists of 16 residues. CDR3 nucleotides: TGTGCCAGCAGCTTGGCGAGGGGGGGACTTCCCTACGAGCAGTACTTC. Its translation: CASSLARGGLPYEQYF.

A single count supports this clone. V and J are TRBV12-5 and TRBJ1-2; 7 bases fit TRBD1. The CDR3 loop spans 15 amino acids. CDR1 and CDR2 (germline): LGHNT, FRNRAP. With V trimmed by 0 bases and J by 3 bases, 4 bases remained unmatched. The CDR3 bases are TGTGCTAGTGGTTTGGTCCCGGGACAGTACTATGGCTACACCTTC. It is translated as CASGLVPGQYYGYTF.

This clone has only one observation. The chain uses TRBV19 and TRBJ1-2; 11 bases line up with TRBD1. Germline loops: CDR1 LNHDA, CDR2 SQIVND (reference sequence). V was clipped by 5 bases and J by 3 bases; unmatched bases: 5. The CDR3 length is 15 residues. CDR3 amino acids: CASSLGQGAYYGYTF. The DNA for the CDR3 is TGTGCCAGTAGTCTCGGACAGGGGGCTTACTATGGCTACACCTTC. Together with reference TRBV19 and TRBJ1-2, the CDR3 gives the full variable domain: DGGITQSPKYLFRKEGQNVTLSCEQNLNHDAMYWYRQDPGQGLRLIYYSQIVNDFQKGDIAEGYSVSREKKESFPLTVTSAQKNPTAFYLCASSLGQGAYYGYTFGSGTRLTVV.

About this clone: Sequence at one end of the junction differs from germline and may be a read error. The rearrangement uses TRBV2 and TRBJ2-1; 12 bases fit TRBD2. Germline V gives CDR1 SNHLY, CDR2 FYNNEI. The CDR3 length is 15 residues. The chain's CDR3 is CASSPSGRGYNGQFF. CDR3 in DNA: TGTGCCAGCAGTCCTAGCGGGAGGGGATACAATGGGCAGTTCTTC.

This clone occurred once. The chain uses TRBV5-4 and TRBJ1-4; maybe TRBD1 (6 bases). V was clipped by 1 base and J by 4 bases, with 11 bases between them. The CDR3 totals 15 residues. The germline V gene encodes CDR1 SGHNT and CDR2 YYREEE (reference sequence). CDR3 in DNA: TGTGCCAGCAGCTTGAAACAGGGCGTTAATGAAAAACTGTTTTTT. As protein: CASSLKQGVNEKLFF.

CDR3 region: CASSQAGFSYEQYF. For the CDR3, the DNA is TGTGCCAGCAGCCAAGCCGGGTTCTCCTACGAGCAGTACTTC. The chain links TRBV7-9 to TRBJ2-7; D is uncertain. CDR3 size: 14 residues. Germline-derived CDR1 and CDR2 are SEHNR and FQNEAQ (reference sequence). The ends were cut back, 5 bases at V and 0 bases at J, with 11 bases in the middle.